This note documents a single T cell receptor beta chain sequence. The data are from a study of control samples from healthy donors and cancer patients. Deletions cut 1 base from V and 4 bases from J, with 14 bases between. The CDR3 consists of 15 residues. Germline-derived CDR1 and CDR2 are SGHAT and FQNNGV. TCRdb keeps only in-frame clones here, not all; method: immunoSEQ multiplex PCR. Of some 130,000 clones in the sample, about 94% are singletons; the top ten hold roughly 4%. The chain couples TRBV11-2 to TRBJ2-7; a weak D match, TRBD1 (7 bases). This receptor was obtained from a man aged 30 to 45 in good health. The specimen sequenced was blood. The CDR3 sequence: CASSLGPGGTYEQYF. Written as DNA, the CDR3 is TGTGCCAGCAGCTTAGGTCCAGGGGGGACATACGAGCAGTACTTC.